This T cell receptor (beta chain) was captured by sequencing in a study of radiation and T cells in renal cell carcinoma. Study results and caveats: Pretreatment tumor biopsies were lacking, so baseline clonotypes are unknown.

In regard to this clone: Antigen: not known.

Time point meaning: blood 2 weeks post-SBRT. Treatment indicated: 15 Gy SBRT to primary tumor, nephrectomy 4 weeks later. The tumor was a clear cell renal cell carcinoma. This CDR3 has 17 residues. Unmatched junction bases numbered 8, after V lost 1 base and J lost 3 bases. CDR1 is SGHVS and CDR2 is FNYEAQ in the germline V gene. Profiling relied on immunoSEQ multiplex PCR, and the TCRdb table lists in-frame clones only, not all of them. In the table there are around 130,000 clones, around nine tenths of which are singletons. J is TRBJ1-5 and V is TRBV7-6; 8 nucleotides agree with TRBD1. This clonotype was obtained from a woman aged 70-85 years with renal cell carcinoma. The sequenced sample was blood, obtained from a patient whose treatment included radiotherapy and nephrectomy. CDR3 nucleotide sequence: TGTGCCAGCAGCTTAGGTCCCGGGACAGGATACAATCAGCCCCAGCATTTT. Translating it yields CASSLGPGTGYNQPQHF.